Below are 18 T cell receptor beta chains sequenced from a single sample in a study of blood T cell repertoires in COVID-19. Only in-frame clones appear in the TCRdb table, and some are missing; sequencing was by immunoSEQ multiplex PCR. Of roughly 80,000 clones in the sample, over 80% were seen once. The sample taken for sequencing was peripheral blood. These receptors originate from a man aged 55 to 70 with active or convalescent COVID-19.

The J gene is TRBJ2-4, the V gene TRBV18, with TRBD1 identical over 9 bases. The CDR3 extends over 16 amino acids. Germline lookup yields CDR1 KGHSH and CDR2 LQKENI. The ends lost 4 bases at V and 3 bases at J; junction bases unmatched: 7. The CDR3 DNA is TGTGCCAGCTCACTCACAACAGGGGGCGTCAAAAACATTCAGTACTTC. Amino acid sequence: CASSLTTGGVKNIQYF. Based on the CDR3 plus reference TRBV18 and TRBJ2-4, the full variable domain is NAGVMQNPRHLVRRRGQEARLRCSPMKGHSHVYWYRQLPEEGLKFMVYLQKENIIDESGMPKERFSAEFPKEGPSILRIQQVVRGDSAAYFCASSLTTGGVKNIQYFGAGTRLSVL.

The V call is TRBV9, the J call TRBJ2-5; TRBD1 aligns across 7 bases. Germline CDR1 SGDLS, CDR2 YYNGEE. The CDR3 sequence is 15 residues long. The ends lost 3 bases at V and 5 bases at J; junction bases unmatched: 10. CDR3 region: CASSAVPGGWETQYF. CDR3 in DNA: TGTGCCAGCAGCGCAGTTCCAGGGGGTTGGGAGACCCAGTACTTC. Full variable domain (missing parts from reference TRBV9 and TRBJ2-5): DSGVTQTPKHLITATGQRVTLRCSPRSGDLSVYWYQQSLDQGLQFLIQYYNGEERAKGNILERFSAQQFPDLHSELNLSSLELGDSALYFCASSAVPGGWETQYFGPGTRLLVL.

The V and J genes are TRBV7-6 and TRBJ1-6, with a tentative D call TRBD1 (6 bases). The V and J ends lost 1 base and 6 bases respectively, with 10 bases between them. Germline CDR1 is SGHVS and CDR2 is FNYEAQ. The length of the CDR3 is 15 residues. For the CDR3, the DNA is TGTGCCAGCAGCTTAGAGGGGACAATTAATTCACCCCTCCACTTT. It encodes CASSLEGTINSPLHF.

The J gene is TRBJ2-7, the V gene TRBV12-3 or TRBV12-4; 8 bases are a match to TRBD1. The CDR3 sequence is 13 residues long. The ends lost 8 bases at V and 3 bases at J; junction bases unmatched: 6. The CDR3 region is CASGSGTGYEQYF. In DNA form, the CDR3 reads TGTGCCAGCGGATCCGGGACAGGCTACGAGCAGTACTTC.

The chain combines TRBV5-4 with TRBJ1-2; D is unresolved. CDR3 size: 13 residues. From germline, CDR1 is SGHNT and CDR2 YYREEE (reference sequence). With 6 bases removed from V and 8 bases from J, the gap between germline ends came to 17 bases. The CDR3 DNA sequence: TGTGCCAGCAAAGGGCGGAGGTCACGAGGCTACACCTTC. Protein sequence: CASKGRRSRGYTF.

The CDR3 coding sequence is TGTGCCAGCAGCCAACATAGTAGCAATCAGCCCCAGCATTTT. This codes for CASSQHSSNQPQHF. The rearrangement uses TRBV3-1 (or the pseudogene TRBV3-2) and TRBJ1-5; D uncertain. The CDR3 totals 14 residues. Trimming left V 2 bases short and J 0 bases short, with 5 bases between. From germline, CDR1 is LGHDT and CDR2 YNNKEL (reference sequence).

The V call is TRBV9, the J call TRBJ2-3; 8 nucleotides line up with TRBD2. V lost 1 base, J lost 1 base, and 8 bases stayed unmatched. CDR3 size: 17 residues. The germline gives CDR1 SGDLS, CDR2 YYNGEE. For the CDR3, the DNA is TGTGCCAGCAGCGTATTCGGCGGGGGGCTTGGCACAGATACGCAGTATTTT. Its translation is CASSVFGGGLGTDTQYF.

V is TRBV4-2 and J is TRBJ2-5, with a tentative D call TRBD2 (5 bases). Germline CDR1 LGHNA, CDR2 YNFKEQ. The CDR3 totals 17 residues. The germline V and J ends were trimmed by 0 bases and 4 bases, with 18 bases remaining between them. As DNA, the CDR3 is TGTGCCAGCAGCCAAGAACCCCTCGCTGGACTGTCAGAGACCCAGTACTTC. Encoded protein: CASSQEPLAGLSETQYF.

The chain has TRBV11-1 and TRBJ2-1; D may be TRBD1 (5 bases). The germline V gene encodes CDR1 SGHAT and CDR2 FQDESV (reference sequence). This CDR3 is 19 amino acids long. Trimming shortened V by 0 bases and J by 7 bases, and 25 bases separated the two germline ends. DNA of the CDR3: TGTGCCAGCAGCTTAGCTAACTCCCCCGCCCAGGGATGGAGTAATGAGCAGTTCTTC. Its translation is CASSLANSPAQGWSNEQFF.

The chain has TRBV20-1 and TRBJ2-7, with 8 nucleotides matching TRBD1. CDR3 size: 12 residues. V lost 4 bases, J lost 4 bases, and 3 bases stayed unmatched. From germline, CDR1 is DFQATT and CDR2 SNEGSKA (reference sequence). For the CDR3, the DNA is TGCAGTGCTATTGACAGGGGATACGAGCAGTACTTC. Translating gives CSAIDRGYEQYF.

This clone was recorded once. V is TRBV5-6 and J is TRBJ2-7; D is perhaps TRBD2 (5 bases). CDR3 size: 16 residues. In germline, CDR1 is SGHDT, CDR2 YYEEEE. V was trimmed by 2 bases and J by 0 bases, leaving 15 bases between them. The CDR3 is CASSFGPSRVSYEQYF. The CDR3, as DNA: TGTGCCAGCAGCTTCGGGCCATCGCGGGTCTCCTACGAGCAGTACTTC.

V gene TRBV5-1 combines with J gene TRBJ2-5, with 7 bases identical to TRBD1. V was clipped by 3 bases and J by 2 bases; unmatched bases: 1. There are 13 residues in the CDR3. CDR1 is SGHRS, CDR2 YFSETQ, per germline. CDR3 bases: TGCGCCAGCAGCTCGGGACAGCAAGAGACCCAGTACTTC. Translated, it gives CASSSGQQETQYF.

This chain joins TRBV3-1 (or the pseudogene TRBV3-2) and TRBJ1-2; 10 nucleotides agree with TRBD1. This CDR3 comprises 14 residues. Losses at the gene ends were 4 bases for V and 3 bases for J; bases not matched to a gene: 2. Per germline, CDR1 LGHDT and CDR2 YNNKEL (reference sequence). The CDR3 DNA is TGTGCCAGCAGCCGAGGACAGGGGGACTATGGCTACACCTTC. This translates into CASSRGQGDYGYTF.

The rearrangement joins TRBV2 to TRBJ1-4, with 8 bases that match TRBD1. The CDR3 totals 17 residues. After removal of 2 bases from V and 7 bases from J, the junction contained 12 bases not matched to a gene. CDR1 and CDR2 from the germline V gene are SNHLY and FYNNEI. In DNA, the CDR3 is TGTGCCAGCAGTGAATTAAGGGGCCAGGGGGCGTCTGAAAAACTGTTTTTT. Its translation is CASSELRGQGASEKLFF.

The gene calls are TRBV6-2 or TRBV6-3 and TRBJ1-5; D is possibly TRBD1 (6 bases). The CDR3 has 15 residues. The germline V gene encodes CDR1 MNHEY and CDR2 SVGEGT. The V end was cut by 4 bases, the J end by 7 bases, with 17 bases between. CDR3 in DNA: TGTGCCAGCAGTTCGGGCGGGGGCCGGGGGCAGCCCCAGCATTTT. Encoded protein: CASSSGGGRGQPQHF.

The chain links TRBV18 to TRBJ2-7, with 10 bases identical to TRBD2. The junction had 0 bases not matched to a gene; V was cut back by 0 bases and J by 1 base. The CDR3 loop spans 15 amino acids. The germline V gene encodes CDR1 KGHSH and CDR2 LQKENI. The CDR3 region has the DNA TGTGCCAGCTCACCACCTAGCGGGGGGTCCTACGAGCAGTACTTC. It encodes CASSPPSGGSYEQYF.

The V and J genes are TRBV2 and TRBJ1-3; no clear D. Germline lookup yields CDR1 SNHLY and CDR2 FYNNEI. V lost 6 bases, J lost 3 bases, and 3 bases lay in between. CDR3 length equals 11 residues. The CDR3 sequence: CASRYGNTIYF. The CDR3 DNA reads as TGTGCCAGCAGATATGGAAACACCATATATTTT.

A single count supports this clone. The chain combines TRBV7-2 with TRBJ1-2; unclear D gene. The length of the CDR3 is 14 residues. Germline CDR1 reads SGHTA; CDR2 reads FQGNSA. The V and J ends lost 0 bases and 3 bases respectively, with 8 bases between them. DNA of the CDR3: TGTGCCAGCAGCTTAGCTCCGAGGGACTATGGCTACACCTTC. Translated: CASSLAPRDYGYTF. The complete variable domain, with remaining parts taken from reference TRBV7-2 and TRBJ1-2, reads GAGVSQSPSNKVTEKGKDVELRCDPISGHTALYWYRQSLGQGLEFLIYFQGNSAPDKSGLPSDRFSAERTGGSVSTLTIQRTQQEDSAVYLCASSLAPRDYGYTFGSGTRLTVV.